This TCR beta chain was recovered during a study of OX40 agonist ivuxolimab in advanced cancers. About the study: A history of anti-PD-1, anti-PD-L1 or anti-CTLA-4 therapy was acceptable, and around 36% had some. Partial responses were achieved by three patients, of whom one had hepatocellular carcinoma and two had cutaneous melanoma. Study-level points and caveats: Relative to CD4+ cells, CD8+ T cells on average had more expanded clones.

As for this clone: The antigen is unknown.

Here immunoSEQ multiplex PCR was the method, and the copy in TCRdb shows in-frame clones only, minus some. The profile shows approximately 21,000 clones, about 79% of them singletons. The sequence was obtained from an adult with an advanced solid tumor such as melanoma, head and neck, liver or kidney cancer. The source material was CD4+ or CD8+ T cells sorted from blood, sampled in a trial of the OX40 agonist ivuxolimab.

As DNA, the CDR3 is TGTGCCAGCAGGAAAACAGGGAATCAGCCCCAGCATTTT. Translated: CASRKTGNQPQHF. This chain joins TRBV28 and TRBJ1-5; tentative D call: TRBD1 (6 bases). Germline CDR1 MDHEN, CDR2 SYDVKM. The V gene lost 6 bases and the J gene lost 4 bases, with 10 bases spanning the gap. CDR3 length: 13 amino acids.